This is a list of T cell receptor beta chains from one sample in a study of monozygotic twins with inflammatory bowel disease. Each CDR3 protein gets one entry in TCRdb, which reprocessed the 5' RACE reads and gives no DNA. The ten most abundant clones cover approximately 7% of a sample with 150,000 or so distinct CDR3 sequences. Sequenced sample: blood. These receptors all stem from a human donor with ulcerative colitis or Crohn's disease, or a healthy co-twin of an affected twin (not recorded which). CDR3s include the opening cysteine and the closing phenylalanine or tryptophan.

v_gene	j_gene	CDR3aa
TRBV12-3/TRBV12-4	TRBJ1-2	CASRTRDRGYTF
TRBV11-1	TRBJ2-7	CASSSQAGESYEQYF
TRBV29-1	TRBJ1-2	CSFWRGGGYGYTF
TRBV7-8	TRBJ2-7	CASSRTSGRAQEQYF
TRBV20-1	TRBJ2-5	CSAADRGQETQYF
TRBV12-3/TRBV12-4	TRBJ1-2	CASSPRTGINYGYTF
TRBV5-5	TRBJ1-2	CASSLLDRGPPNYGYTF
TRBV20-1	TRBJ1-1	CSAPTGGKDTEAFF
TRBV12-3/TRBV12-4	TRBJ2-7	CASSSSSGRAGLYEQYF
TRBV20-1	TRBJ2-7	CSADRLAIYEQYF
TRBV18	TRBJ2-2	CASSRLGTDTGELFF
TRBV7-2	TRBJ2-1	CASSLQLGGYNEQFF
TRBV7-9	TRBJ1-1	CASSLGTGATEAFF
TRBV12-3/TRBV12-4	TRBJ2-1	CASTKGLAGLNEQFF
TRBV7-2	TRBJ2-7	CASSDRQGTYEQYF
TRBV11-2	TRBJ2-4	CASSLAAGVGIQYF
TRBV6-2/TRBV6-3	TRBJ1-5	CASSPPGTGNQPQHF
TRBV3-1	TRBJ2-7	CASSFRGGRYEQYF
TRBV7-2	TRBJ2-3	CASSLRTSGPDTQYF
TRBV12-3/TRBV12-4	TRBJ2-3	CASSLVQVAITDTQYF
TRBV7-2	TRBJ2-7	CASSLGTGAGFEQYF
TRBV7-2	TRBJ2-7	CASSSVPGLAGSYEQYF
TRBV7-2	TRBJ1-4	CASSLVGTWGEKLFF
TRBV18	TRBJ2-1	CASSPPVGGEASNEQFF
TRBV7-9	TRBJ1-4	CASSLKGFVNEKLFF
TRBV29-1	TRBJ1-1	CSVEGPGSSEAFF
TRBV3-1	TRBJ1-4	CASSQGTGGHRSELFF
TRBV28	TRBJ2-7	CASSLNSHEQYF
TRBV5-1	TRBJ1-2	CASSRGTGDLYGYTF
TRBV5-1	TRBJ2-1	CASSLAVEPRYNEQFF
TRBV6-2/TRBV6-3	TRBJ2-1	CASSDNNEQFF
TRBV5-6	TRBJ2-7	CASSLSVAGAPTEYF
TRBV4-1	TRBJ1-6	CASRVRRDVNSPLHF
TRBV29-1	TRBJ1-1	CSSGAPGEAFF
TRBV5-4	TRBJ2-1	CASGLAGVSSYNEQFF
TRBV3-1	TRBJ2-1	CASSTGPRNEQFF
TRBV5-5	TRBJ1-2	CASSLRLNYGYTF
TRBV3-1	TRBJ1-2	CASSPPGQTYGYTF
TRBV20-1	TRBJ1-1	CSVLDPREEYTEAFF
TRBV29-1	TRBJ1-3	CSVLTGSSGNTIYF
TRBV10-3	TRBJ2-3	CAIGMDRSSTDTQYF
TRBV12-3/TRBV12-4	TRBJ2-2	CASSFGGTLSTGELFF
TRBV5-1	TRBJ2-3	CASSPPGTSGRDTQYF
TRBV7-2	TRBJ2-3	CASSRQRTGAITDTQYF
TRBV28	TRBJ2-5	CASSLRAALRGFAF
TRBV29-1	TRBJ2-1	CSVEKTSNEQFF
TRBV7-9	TRBJ1-2	CASSLEGGQGSEHTF
TRBV19	TRBJ1-1	CASSIRTGRNTEAFF
TRBV6-5	TRBJ2-4	CASSHTGIQYF
TRBV20-1	TRBJ2-7	CSGIPEGFYEQYF
TRBV29-1	TRBJ1-2	CSVGLRLSDGYTF
TRBV5-1	TRBJ1-5	CASSFDGASNQPQHF
TRBV20-1	TRBJ2-7	CSASKGPLEQYF
TRBV28	TRBJ2-2	CASTNTGELFF
TRBV28	TRBJ1-5	CASSFRQANQPQHF
TRBV12-3/TRBV12-4	TRBJ2-7	CASSTDRGYEQYF